The text below deals with one T cell receptor beta chain. The antigen it binds to is not known. No qualities accompany the bases; no much larger clone lies one base away. This sample was taken from a study of shared clonotypes between healthy human individuals (TCRdb year 2020). For context, the study as a whole: The cohort comprised two women and three men aged 18 to 49 years. Per donor, three plates each were used for CD4 naive and CD4 memory, two for CD8 naive, and one for CD8 memory. To estimate repertoire size and how much clonotype sharing occurs between individuals, the study deeply sequenced the blood TCR repertoires of about five healthy adults. To increase sequencing depth and limit assay-specific biases, different laboratories used diverse techniques to prepare libraries and sequence TCR repertoires. Per donor, leukapheresis produced somewhere between about 0.9 and 10 billion PBMCs.

Using the deep immunoSEQ assay, TCR CDR3 regions were amplified from genomic DNA by multiplex PCR. Extracted genomic DNA from each cell subset was distributed evenly across all wells of several immunoSEQ 96-well plates, and each plate was treated as a replicate. For sorted subsets, each replicate PCR was loaded with about 0.2 ug genomic DNA, equivalent to about 33,000 T cell genomes. Purified libraries were measured with a Qubit 3.0 fluorometer, size-checked on a Bioanalyzer 2100, and measured again with the KAPA Library Quantification kit. Every immunoSEQ 96-well plate was sequenced on a dedicated single-read 150-cycle Illumina NextSeq 550 flow cell. As for how the authors treated the data: Because the immunoSEQ output included only junctional sequences and no quality scores, the filtering could not be the same as the filtering used for full-length reads. Sequences were annotated with PyIR, a Python wrapper for IgBLAST v1.9, and V/J genes and CDR3 were assigned using IMGT germline references. Any read was removed if the V/J assignment was weak (E-value above 1e-6), the CDR3 was missing, or the read contained stop codons, out-of-frame junctions, or ambiguous translated residues. V3J clonotypes were defined as sequences sharing the same inferred V gene, J gene, and CDR3 amino acid sequence. Percentage overlap between repertoires was computed as shared unique clonotypes divided by the size of the smaller repertoire. Three approaches were used to assess repertoire richness: RTK rarefaction, the Chao1 estimator, and Recon v2.1 estimates of unobserved clonotypes. Generation probabilities for all TCRbeta clonotypes obtained by the gDNA method from a handful of donors were computed using OLGA. TCRdb took this table from immuneACCESS and kept in-frame rearrangements with V and J called. Such tables lack part of the clones; where checked against another copy, unresolved V genes explain under half of the gap, and the rest is unexplained. For V, J and clone size, that table is used; D and trimming come from the DNA. For this sample there are under 2,000,000 clones; just under 95% appear just once. Of the sample, 1% to 1.5% falls within the top ten clones.

Study-level results and caveats: Pairwise subsampling indicated that sequencing depth was expected to affect the degree of clonotype sharing among donors. Compared with non-shared clonotypes, clonotypes shared by all four sorted-subset donors had higher generation probabilities. Rarefaction of sorted-subset datasets indicated incomplete sequencing despite the large sequencing depth. The small number of donors limited the genetic and exposure-history diversity represented. Sampling was restricted to blood, and TCR repertoires in tissues likely differ from the TCR repertoires found in blood. Across a handful of donors, about 4.5% of naive CD4, approximately 3.6% of naive CD8, 2% to 2.5% of memory CD4, and 0.4% of memory CD8 clonotypes were shared. Estimated clonotype richness was generally larger for naive than for memory subsets.

CD8 naive samples were obtained by positive selection for CCR7 among CD45RO-negative cells, yielding a CD45RA+CCR7+ population from which TemRA cells were excluded. The donors were healthy, HIV-negative adults with no recently reported acute infections or vaccinations. All donors were Caucasian adults living in Nashville, Tennessee, USA. After blood collection by leukapheresis, PBMCs were isolated using Ficoll-Histopaque density gradient centrifugation and then cryopreserved in the vapor phase of liquid nitrogen. Analytical flow cytometry was used to check the purity and quantity of every magnetically sorted T cell population. From each sorted fraction, genomic DNA was isolated and quantified by UV absorbance on a Nanodrop 2000c. The CDR3 sequence holds 15 residues, the cysteine and phenylalanine included. CDR3 DNA only is kept here, 45 bases in frame from base 1. Taken from the germline V gene (reference sequence), the CDR1 and CDR2 loops are MNHEY and SMNVEV. V ends up 6 bases short and J 5 bases short, with an unmatched junction base count of 11.

This clonotype was sampled from a man between 18 and 35 years old in good health. Sequencing was carried out using naive CD8+ T cells sorted from blood. This specimen's cell subset or site label, interpreted: CD45RA+CCR7+. The sequence is built from TRBV27 and TRBJ1-1, and 8 bases in between align with TRBD1. The bases read TGTGCCAGCAGAGACTGGACAGGGTTAAGGACTGAAGCTTTCTTT. It specifies CASRDWTGLRTEAFF.